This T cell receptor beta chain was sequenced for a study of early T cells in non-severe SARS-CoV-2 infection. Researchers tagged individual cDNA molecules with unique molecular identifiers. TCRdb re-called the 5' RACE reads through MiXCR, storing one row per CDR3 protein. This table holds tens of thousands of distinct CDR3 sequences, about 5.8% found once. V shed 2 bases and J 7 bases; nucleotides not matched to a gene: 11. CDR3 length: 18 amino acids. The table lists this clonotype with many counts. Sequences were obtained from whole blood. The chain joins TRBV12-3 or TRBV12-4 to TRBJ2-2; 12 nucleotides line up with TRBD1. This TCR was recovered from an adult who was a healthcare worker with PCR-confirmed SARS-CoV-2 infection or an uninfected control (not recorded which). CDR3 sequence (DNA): TGTGCCAGCAGTTTATCCCGGGGGGGACAGGGGGCCATCGGGGAGCTGTTTTTT. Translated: CASSLSRGGQGAIGELFF.